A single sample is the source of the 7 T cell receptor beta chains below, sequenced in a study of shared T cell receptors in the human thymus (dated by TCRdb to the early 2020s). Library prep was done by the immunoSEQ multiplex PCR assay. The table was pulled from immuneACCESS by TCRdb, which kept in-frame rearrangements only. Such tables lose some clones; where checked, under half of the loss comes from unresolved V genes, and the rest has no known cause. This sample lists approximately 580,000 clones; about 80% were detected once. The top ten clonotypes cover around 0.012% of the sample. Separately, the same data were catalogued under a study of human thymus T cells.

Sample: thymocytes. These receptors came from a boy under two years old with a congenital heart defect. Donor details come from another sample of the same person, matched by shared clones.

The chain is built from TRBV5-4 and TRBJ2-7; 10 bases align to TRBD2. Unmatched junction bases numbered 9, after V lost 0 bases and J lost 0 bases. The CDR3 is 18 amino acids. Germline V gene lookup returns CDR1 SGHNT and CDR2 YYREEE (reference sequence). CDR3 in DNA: TGTGCCAGCAGCTTGGGACCGGGACTAGCGATTCACTCCTACGAGCAGTACTTC. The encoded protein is CASSLGPGLAIHSYEQYF.

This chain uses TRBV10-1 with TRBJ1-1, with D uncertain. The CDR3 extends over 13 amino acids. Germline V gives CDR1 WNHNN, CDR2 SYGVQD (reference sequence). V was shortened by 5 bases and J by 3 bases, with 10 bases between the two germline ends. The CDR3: CASSPRRDTEAFF. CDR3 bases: TGCGCCAGCAGTCCGAGGAGGGACACTGAAGCTTTCTTT.

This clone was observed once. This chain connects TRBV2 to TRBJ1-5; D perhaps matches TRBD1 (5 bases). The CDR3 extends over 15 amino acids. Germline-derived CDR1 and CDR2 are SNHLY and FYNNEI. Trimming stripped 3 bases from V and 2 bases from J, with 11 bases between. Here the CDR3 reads CASSDWGGGNQPQHF. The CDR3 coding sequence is TGTGCCAGCAGTGATTGGGGCGGGGGCAATCAGCCCCAGCATTTT. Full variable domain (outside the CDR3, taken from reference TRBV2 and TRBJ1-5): EPEVTQTPSHQVTQMGQEVILRCVPISNHLYFYWYRQILGQKVEFLVSFYNNEISEKSEIFDDQFSVERPDGSNFTLKIRSTKLEDSAMYFCASSDWGGGNQPQHFGDGTRLSIL.

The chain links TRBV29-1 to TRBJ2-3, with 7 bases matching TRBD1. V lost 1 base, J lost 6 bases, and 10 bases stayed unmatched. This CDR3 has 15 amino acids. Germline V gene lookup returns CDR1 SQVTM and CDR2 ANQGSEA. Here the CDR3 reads CSVEVSDRVGDTQYF. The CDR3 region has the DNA TGCAGCGTTGAAGTAAGCGACAGGGTTGGGGATACGCAGTATTTT.

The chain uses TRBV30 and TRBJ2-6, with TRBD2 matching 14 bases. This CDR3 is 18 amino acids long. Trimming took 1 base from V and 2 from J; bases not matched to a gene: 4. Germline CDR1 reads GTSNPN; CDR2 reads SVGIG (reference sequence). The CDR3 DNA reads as TGTGCCTGGAGTGGGGGACTAGCGGGAGTAGCTGGGGCCAACGTCCTGACTTTC. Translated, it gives CAWSGGLAGVAGANVLTF.

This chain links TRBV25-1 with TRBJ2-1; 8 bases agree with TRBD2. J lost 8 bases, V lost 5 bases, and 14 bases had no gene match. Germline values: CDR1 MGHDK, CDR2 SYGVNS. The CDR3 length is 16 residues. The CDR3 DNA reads TGTGCCAGCAGTCCCTCGGGGACTAGAGCCCCCTATGAGCAGTTCTTC. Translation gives CASSPSGTRAPYEQFF. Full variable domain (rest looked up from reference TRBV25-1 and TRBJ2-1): EADIYQTPRYLVIGTGKKITLECSQTMGHDKMYWYQQDPGMELHLIHYSYGVNSTEKGDLSSESTVSRIRTEHFPLTLESARPSHTSQYLCASSPSGTRAPYEQFFGPGTRLTVL.

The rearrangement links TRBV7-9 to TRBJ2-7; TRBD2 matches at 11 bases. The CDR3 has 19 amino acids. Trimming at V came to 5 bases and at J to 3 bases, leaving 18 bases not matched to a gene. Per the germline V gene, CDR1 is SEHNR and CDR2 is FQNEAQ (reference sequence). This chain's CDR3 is CASSLGIAGGPSLGYEQYF. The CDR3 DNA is TGTGCCAGCAGCCTGGGAATAGCGGGAGGGCCCAGTCTCGGCTACGAGCAGTACTTC. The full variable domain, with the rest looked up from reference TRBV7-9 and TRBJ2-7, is DTGVSQNPRHKITKRGQNVTFRCDPISEHNRLYWYRQTLGQGPEFLTYFQNEAQLEKSRLLSDRFSAERPKGSFSTLEIQRTEQGDSAMYLCASSLGIAGGPSLGYEQYFGPGTRLTVT.